This T cell receptor beta chain was recorded in a study of CD8+CD57+ T cells in acquired aplastic anemia. Study at large: Sorted CD4+ and CD8+ cells gave a mean 3.2 ug DNA, range about 0.19 to 27.4 ug.

Points from the study as a whole: Patients showed no significant difference from controls in CD8+ Simpson's diversity. Patients and controls turned out to have twenty-nine CD8+ CDR3 sequences in common.

This CDR3 has 13 residues. V lost 5 bases and J lost 8, with 15 bases in between. It was patients with CD8+CD57+ cell expansion by flow cytometry who were chosen for sequencing. Each patient had severe acquired aplastic anemia. This clonotype was picked up many times. Its antigen is not identified. The use of genomic DNA as template underpinned the TCR beta VDJ and CDR3 profiling. From the reads, TCRdb called clonotypes with MiXCR, one entry per CDR3 protein. The repertoire includes more than 200,000 distinct CDR3 sequences, around 50% of them detected once, and just under 20% sits in the top ten. Sequencing was performed on sorted CD4+, CD8+, or CD8+CD57+ T cells (not recorded which) from PBMCs. The source is a human donor with aplastic anemia. The chain links TRBV12-3 or TRBV12-4 to TRBJ2-5; D possibly corresponds to TRBD1 (6 bases). CDR3 sequence: CASSLTGMATQYF. The CDR3 bases are TGTGCCAGCAGTCTAACAGGGATGGCAACCCAGTACTTC.